This T cell receptor beta chain was recovered during a study of T cell changes during pregnancy in multiple sclerosis. CDR3 length equals 12 residues. V gave up 5 bases and J gave up 1 base, with 5 bases separating them. Germline V CDR1 and CDR2: MDHEN, SYDVKM. The repertoire was sequenced with immunoSEQ multiplex PCR; TCRdb's copy has only in-frame clones and lacks some. The data show around 42,000 clones, with about 91% seen just once and 0.7% to 1% held by the top ten. The chain carries TRBV28 and TRBJ1-2; D unresolved. Sequencing used CD4+ T cells from peripheral blood mononuclear cells, obtained in the third trimester of pregnancy. The sequence was collected from a female donor with multiple sclerosis, enrolled in a pregnancy study. The CDR3 reads CASSSINYGYTF. CDR3 bases: TGTGCCAGCAGTAGCATTAACTATGGCTACACCTTC.